The subject of this entry is one TCR beta chain. What it recognizes is unknown. The data originate from a study of T cell repertoires in cytomegalovirus infection. About the study: In public TCR beta signatures, there were indications of both CMV infection and matching HLA type.

Overall study findings and caveats: Cumulative public TCR beta family frequency identified carriers of CMV plus the relevant HLA.

This CDR3 is 13 amino acids long. V dropped 3 bases and J dropped 6; count of bases not matched to a gene: 4. MiXCR, run by TCRdb on the reads, gives a single entry per CDR3 protein. The sample yields approximately 990,000 distinct CDR3 sequences, 30% to 40% seen once. This sequence originates from a human donor in good health (CMV status not recorded). Some clones in this sample may be carry-over from other donors' samples. Sequencing was performed on cultured CD8+ T cells from PBMCs, taken from culture after CMV antigen stimulation. The V and J genes are TRBV23-1 and TRBJ2-7, with 8 bases that match TRBD1. TRBV23-1 is identified as an open reading frame with a role that is uncertain. As DNA, the CDR3 is TGCGCCAGCAGTCACCTGACAGGGGCCGAGCAGTACGTC. This encodes CASSHLTGAEQYV.